This paragraph reports one TCR beta chain. Sequencing was performed with immunoSEQ multiplex PCR; in TCRdb, only in-frame clones are kept and a portion is missing. The data show roughly 200,000 clones, with around nine tenths seen just once and 7% to 9% held by the top ten. CDR3 length: 14 residues. CDR1 and CDR2 from the germline V gene are MNHEY and SVGAGI. V lost 6 bases to trimming and J lost 1 base; unmatched junction nucleotides: 5. This sample stems from a study of blood T cell repertoires in COVID-19. Study at large: Collection of acute and convalescent COVID-19 samples took place in the United States, Italy and Spain.

The sample taken for sequencing was PBMCs or T cells enriched from blood (not recorded which). The chain couples TRBV6-5 to TRBJ2-5; 7 bases are a match to TRBD1. This TCR was sampled from a man aged 25-45 years in a cohort exposed to, infected with or recovered from COVID-19 (not recorded which). For the CDR3, the DNA is TGTGCCAGCAGATTCGGGACAGCCCAAGAGACCCAGTACTTC. Translated: CASRFGTAQETQYF.